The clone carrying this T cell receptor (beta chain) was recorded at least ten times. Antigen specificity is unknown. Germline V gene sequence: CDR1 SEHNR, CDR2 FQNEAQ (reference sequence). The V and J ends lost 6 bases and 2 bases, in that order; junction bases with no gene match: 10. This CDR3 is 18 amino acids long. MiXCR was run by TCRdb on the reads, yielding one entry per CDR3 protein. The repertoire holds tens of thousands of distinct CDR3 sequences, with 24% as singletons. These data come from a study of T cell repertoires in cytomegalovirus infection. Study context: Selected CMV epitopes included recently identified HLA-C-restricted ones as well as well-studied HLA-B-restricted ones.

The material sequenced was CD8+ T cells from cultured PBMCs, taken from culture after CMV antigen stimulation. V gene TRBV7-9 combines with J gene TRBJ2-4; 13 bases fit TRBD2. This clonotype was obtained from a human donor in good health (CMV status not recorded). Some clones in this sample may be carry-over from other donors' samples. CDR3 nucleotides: TGTGCCAGCAGTCGAGGGACTAGCGGGAACGGGACCAAAAACATTCAGTACTTC. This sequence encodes CASSRGTSGNGTKNIQYF.